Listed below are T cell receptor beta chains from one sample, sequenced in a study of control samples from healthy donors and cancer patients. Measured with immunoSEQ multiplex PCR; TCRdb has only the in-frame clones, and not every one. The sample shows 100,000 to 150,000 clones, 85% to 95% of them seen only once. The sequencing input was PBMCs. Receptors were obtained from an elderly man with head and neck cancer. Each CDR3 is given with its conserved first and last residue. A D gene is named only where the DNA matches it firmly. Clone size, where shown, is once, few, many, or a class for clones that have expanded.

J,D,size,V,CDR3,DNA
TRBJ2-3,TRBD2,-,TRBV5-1,CASSSLGLGSTDTQYF,TGCGCCAGCAGCTCCCTAGGACTAGGATCCACAGATACGCAGTATTTT
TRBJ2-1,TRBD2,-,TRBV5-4,CASSSAGTSGDEQFF,TGTGCCAGCAGCTCGGCCGGGACTAGCGGGGATGAGCAGTTCTTC
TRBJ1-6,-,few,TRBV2,CASRRTEGGNSPLHF,TGTGCCAGCAGGAGAACGGAAGGGGGGAATTCACCCCTCCACTTT
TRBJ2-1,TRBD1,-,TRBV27,CASTPKTGRVNEQFF,TGTGCCAGCACCCCAAAGACAGGGAGAGTCAATGAGCAGTTCTTC
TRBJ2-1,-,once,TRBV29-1,CSVEPLRSYNEQFF,TGCAGCGTTGAGCCCTTGCGGTCCTACAATGAGCAGTTCTTC
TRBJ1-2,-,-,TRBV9,CASSPRGDYGYTF,TGTGCCAGCAGCCCCCGCGGGGACTATGGCTACACCTTC
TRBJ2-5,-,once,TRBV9,CASSVRSQETQYF,TGTGCCAGCAGCGTAAGGAGCCAAGAGACCCAGTACTTC
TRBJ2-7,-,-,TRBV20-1,CSASQGGDFYEQYF,TGCAGTGCTAGTCAGGGGGGAGACTTCTACGAGCAGTACTTC
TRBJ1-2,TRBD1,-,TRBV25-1,CASTYGTGAVGYTF,TGTGCCAGCACCTACGGGACAGGGGCAGTCGGCTACACCTTC
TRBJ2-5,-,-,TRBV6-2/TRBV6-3,CAITPPRDSETQYF,TGTGCCATCACCCCCCCTAGGGATTCGGAGACCCAGTACTTC
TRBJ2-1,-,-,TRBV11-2,CASTPGVGPPGNEQFF,TGTGCCAGCACCCCGGGGGTCGGCCCCCCGGGTAATGAGCAGTTCTTC
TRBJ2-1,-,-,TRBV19,CASSIEGGTQRFF,TGTGCCAGTAGTATAGAAGGCGGGACCCAGAGGTTCTTC
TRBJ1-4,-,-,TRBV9,CASSGTPTTNEKLFF,TGTGCCAGCAGCGGGACACCGACAACTAATGAAAAACTGTTTTTT
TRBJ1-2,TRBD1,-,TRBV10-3,CAISDQGANDYTF,TGTGCCATCAGTGACCAGGGGGCGAACGACTACACCTTC
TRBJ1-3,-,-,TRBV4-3,CASSQVGSSGNTIYF,TGCGCCAGCAGCCAAGTTGGCAGCTCTGGAAACACCATATATTTT
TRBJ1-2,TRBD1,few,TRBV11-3,CASSLSPKDAGQTLGGYTF,TGTGCCAGCAGCTTAAGCCCAAAGGACGCGGGACAGACGTTGGGTGGCTACACCTTC
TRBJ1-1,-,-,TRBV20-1,CSASEAFF,TGCAGTGCCAGTGAAGCTTTCTTT
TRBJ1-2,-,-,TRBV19,CASSKRTVNYGYTF,TGTGCCAGTAGTAAACGGACAGTTAACTATGGCTACACCTTC
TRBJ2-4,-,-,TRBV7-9,CASSFSGVLAKNIQYF,TGTGCCAGCAGCTTTTCTGGAGTTCTAGCCAAAAACATTCAGTACTTC
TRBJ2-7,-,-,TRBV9,CASSVDSRSYEQYF,TGTGCCAGCAGCGTTGACAGTCGGTCCTACGAGCAGTACTTC
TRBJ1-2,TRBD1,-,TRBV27,CASSDRDRLNYGYTF,TGTGCCAGCAGTGATCGGGACAGGCTAAACTATGGCTACACCTTC
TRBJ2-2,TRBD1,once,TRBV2,CASRAGGAQNTGELFF,TGTGCCAGCAGGGCAGGGGGCGCTCAGAACACCGGGGAGCTGTTTTTT
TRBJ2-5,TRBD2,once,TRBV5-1,CASSLVLAGEWETQYF,TGCGCCAGCAGCTTGGTTCTAGCGGGGGAGTGGGAGACCCAGTACTTC
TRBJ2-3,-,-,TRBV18,CASSLGPAGSGHTDTQYF,TGTGCCAGCTCGCTAGGTCCAGCGGGCTCCGGCCACACAGATACGCAGTATTTT
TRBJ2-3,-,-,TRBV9,CASSVSTSTDTQYF,TGTGCCAGCAGCGTAAGCACTAGCACAGATACGCAGTATTTT
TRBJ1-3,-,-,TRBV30,CAWSAQLGAGNTIYF,TGTGCCTGGAGTGCGCAGCTCGGCGCTGGAAACACCATATATTTT
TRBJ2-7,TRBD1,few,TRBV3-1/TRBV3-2,CASSQGGQGISYEQYF,TGTGCCAGCAGCCAAGGGGGACAGGGGATCTCCTACGAGCAGTACTTC
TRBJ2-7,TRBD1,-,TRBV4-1,CASSQPTSTGLHEQYF,TGCGCCAGCAGCCAACCAACCTCGACAGGGCTCCACGAGCAGTACTTC
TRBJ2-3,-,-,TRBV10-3,CAISPKRTDTQYF,TGTGCCATCAGTCCCAAGCGCACAGATACGCAGTATTTT
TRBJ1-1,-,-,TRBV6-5,CASSWSIDTEAFF,TGTGCCAGCAGTTGGAGCATTGACACTGAAGCTTTCTTT
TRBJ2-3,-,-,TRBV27,CASSSQFTDTQYF,TGTGCCAGCAGTTCCCAATTCACAGATACGCAGTATTTT
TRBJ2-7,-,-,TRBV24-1,CATWGGPTYEQYF,TGTGCCACCTGGGGGGGGCCTACCTACGAGCAGTACTTC
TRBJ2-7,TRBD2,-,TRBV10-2,CASSESPGRGGQFEQYF,TGCGCCAGCAGTGAGTCGCCCGGCCGGGGAGGGCAATTCGAGCAGTACTTC
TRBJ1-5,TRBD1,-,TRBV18,CASSKGGQVNQPQHF,TGTGCCAGCTCGAAGGGGGGACAGGTCAATCAGCCCCAGCATTTT
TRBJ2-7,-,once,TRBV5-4,CASSFGREQYF,TGTGCCAGCAGCTTCGGACGAGAGCAGTACTTC
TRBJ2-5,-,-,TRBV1,CTSSQESGGDLVTQYF,TGCACCAGCAGCCAAGAGTCAGGGGGCGATCTAGTGACCCAGTACTTC
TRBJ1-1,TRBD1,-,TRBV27,CASSRDRASTEAFF,TGTGCCAGCAGCCGGGACAGGGCGAGCACTGAAGCTTTCTTT
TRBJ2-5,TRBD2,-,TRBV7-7,CASSTGLAGFQETQYF,TGTGCCAGCAGCACTGGACTAGCGGGGTTCCAAGAGACCCAGTACTTC
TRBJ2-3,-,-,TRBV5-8,CASTLRGTYPTQYF,TGTGCCAGCACCTTGAGGGGGACCTACCCTACGCAGTATTTT
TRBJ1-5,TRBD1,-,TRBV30,CAWGTGTGRNQPQHF,TGTGCCTGGGGAACTGGGACAGGGCGGAATCAGCCCCAGCATTTT
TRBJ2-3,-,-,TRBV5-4,CASSLLVDLATDTQYF,TGTGCCAGCAGCTTGTTGGTAGACCTCGCCACGGATACGCAGTATTTT
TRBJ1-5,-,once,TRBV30,CAWASGRSNQPQHF,TGTGCCTGGGCTTCCGGGAGGTCCAATCAGCCCCAGCATTTT
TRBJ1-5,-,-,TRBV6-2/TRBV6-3,CASSYNQQGYNWPQHF,TGTGCCAGCAGTTACAACCAACAGGGCTATAATTGGCCCCAGCATTTT
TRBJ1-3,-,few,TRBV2,CASTGTNSGNTIYF,TGTGCCAGTACCGGGACTAACTCTGGAAACACCATATATTTT